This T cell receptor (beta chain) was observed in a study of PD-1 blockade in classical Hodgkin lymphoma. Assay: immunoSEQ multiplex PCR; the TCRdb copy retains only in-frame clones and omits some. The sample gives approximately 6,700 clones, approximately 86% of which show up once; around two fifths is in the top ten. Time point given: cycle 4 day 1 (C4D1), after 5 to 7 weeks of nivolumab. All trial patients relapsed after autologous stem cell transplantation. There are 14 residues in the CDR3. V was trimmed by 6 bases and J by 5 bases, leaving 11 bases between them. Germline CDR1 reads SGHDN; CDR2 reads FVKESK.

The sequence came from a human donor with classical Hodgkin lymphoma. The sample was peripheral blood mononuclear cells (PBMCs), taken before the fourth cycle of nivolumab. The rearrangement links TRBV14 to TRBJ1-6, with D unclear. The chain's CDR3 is CASSKIQHNSPLHF. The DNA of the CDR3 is TGTGCCAGCAGTAAAATACAGCATAATTCACCCCTCCACTTT.